This T cell receptor beta chain comes out of a study of shared clonotypes between healthy human individuals. Whole-study results and caveats: Clonotypes not shared had lower generation probabilities than those common to all four donors. The low donor count limited represented genetic and exposure-history diversity.

The V end lost 3 bases, the J end lost 3 bases, and 18 bases lay between the germline ends. This CDR3 spans 16 amino acids. Germline V CDR1 and CDR2: MNHEY, SMNVEV (reference sequence). TCRdb's table, derived via immunoSEQ multiplex PCR, lists solely in-frame clones and lacks some. The sample lists around 2.1 million clones, 85% to 95% occurring once. The naive CD8 population came from CD45RO-negative cells selected for CCR7, without terminally differentiated effector memory CD45RA+ cells. Worth noting for this clone: Its antigen is currently unknown.

J is TRBJ2-7 and V is TRBV27; D is perhaps TRBD1 or TRBD2 (6 bases each). This receptor was taken from a man aged 18 to 35 in good health. Some clones in this sample may be carry-over from other donors' samples. The specimen sequenced was naive CD8+ T cells from PBMCs. The CDR3 region is CASSFSVGGRGYEQYF. In nucleotides, the CDR3 is TGTGCCAGCAGTTTTAGCGTGGGGGGCAGGGGCTACGAGCAGTACTTC.